One sample yielded the 3 T cell receptor beta chains listed below, sequenced in a study of metastatic and nonmetastatic thyroid tumors. Thyroid surgery had not been preceded by any treatment in any patient. MiXCR re-clonotyped the PCR reads for TCRdb. This table holds about 53,000 clones, 20% found once. The sample taken for sequencing was blood. These receptor sequences come from a female donor with papillary thyroid cancer or a benign thyroid nodule (not recorded which). Some clones in this sample may be carry-over from other donors' samples.

Ten or more counts support this clone. The V and J genes are TRBV9 and TRBJ2-3; no definite D call. This CDR3 has 14 amino acids. V was pared by 2 bases and J by 0 bases, with 7 bases between. Germline loops: CDR1 SGDLS, CDR2 YYNGEE. This chain's CDR3 is CASSVNPSTDTQYF. The CDR3 region has the DNA TGTGCCAGCAGCGTGAACCCTAGCACAGATACGCAGTATTTT.

This clone has at least ten counts. The V gene is TRBV29-1, the J gene TRBJ1-2, with D possibly TRBD1 on 6 matching bases. Germline V gene lookup returns CDR1 SQVTM and CDR2 ANQGSEA. The CDR3 extends over 13 amino acids. Trimming left V 6 bases short and J 1 base short, with 12 bases between. CDR3 DNA: TGCAGCGTCTCACAGGGACTTAACTATGGCTACACCTTC. Translation gives CSVSQGLNYGYTF.

This clone has ten or more counts. The chain couples TRBV3-1 to TRBJ2-7; the D call may be TRBD1 or TRBD2 (5 bases each). Trimming shortened V by 2 bases and J by 1 base, and 12 bases separated the two germline ends. Germline-derived CDR1 and CDR2 are LGHDT and YNNKEL (reference sequence). The CDR3 spans 15 residues. The CDR3 protein is CASSQYRDPSYEQYF. DNA of the CDR3: TGTGCCAGCAGCCAATACCGGGACCCTTCCTACGAGCAGTACTTC.